A selection of T cell receptor beta chains follows, all from one sample in a study of naive and memory T cell subsets. MiXCR was run by TCRdb on the 5' RACE reads, yielding one entry per CDR3 protein. The table has approximately 32,000 distinct CDR3 sequences, 16% seen once. The receptors derive from a female donor in good health. Each CDR3 is given without its conserved first and last residue.

J,V,CDR3
TRBJ2-1,TRBV13,ASSPLFAGETYNEQF
TRBJ2-3,TRBV27,ASWGLFNTDTQY
TRBJ1-5,TRBV27,ASSLSSGGRPQH
TRBJ2-3,TRBV7-8,ATRYGGGISTDTQY
TRBJ2-3,TRBV20-1,SARLASSTDTQY
TRBJ1-2,TRBV6-5,ASSTGLGGYT
TRBJ1-2,TRBV7-9,ASSWGGPDYYGYT
TRBJ2-7,TRBV25-1,ASRGQFSYEQY
TRBJ1-5,TRBV7-9,ASSIWDRDRNQPQH
TRBJ2-7,TRBV7-9,ASSAGIQGFLYEQY
TRBJ2-7,TRBV29-1,SVRRDPYEQY
TRBJ2-6,TRBV9,TSSVAKGRGDNVLT
TRBJ1-1,TRBV7-9,ASTLEGPEAF
TRBJ1-5,TRBV6-2/TRBV6-3,ASSSSRGPGNQPQH
TRBJ1-6,TRBV10-1,ASSEQGAYSPLH
TRBJ1-1,TRBV20-1,SARVTGGTEAF
TRBJ2-2,TRBV12-3/TRBV12-4,ASSPLAGGSTGELF
TRBJ2-3,TRBV7-2,ASSLVGRRGTQY
TRBJ1-5,TRBV6-6,ASSYKLRGQGGYSNQPQH
TRBJ1-1,TRBV12-3/TRBV12-4,ATGGQRNTEAF
TRBJ2-7,TRBV7-9,ASSLGRVPYEQY
TRBJ1-1,TRBV20-1,SAREAAINTEAF
TRBJ2-2,TRBV7-2,ASSRATGPVELF
TRBJ2-5,TRBV10-2,ASAGGGRKETQY
TRBJ1-3,TRBV12-3/TRBV12-4,ASSRQGAGNTIY
TRBJ2-7,TRBV5-1,ASSRNTGNSYEQY
TRBJ2-5,TRBV6-4,ASSDSSGGAETQY
TRBJ2-6,TRBV5-1,ASSLVGDDLT
TRBJ1-2,TRBV29-1,SVLVAGGAGYGDT
TRBJ1-1,TRBV2,ASSDVDGNTEAF
TRBJ2-3,TRBV12-5,ASGGLLAGKRYKTDTDTQY
TRBJ2-7,TRBV5-1,ASSSEGSSYEQY
TRBJ2-7,TRBV6-6,ASGTGGYEQY
TRBJ2-1,TRBV5-6,ASSLVWAEQF
TRBJ2-1,TRBV5-1,ASSLAAGLNEQF